This TCR beta chain stems from a study of early T cells in non-severe SARS-CoV-2 infection. The overall study: Chains were unpaired, as sequencing was done on bulk RNA from unsorted whole blood.

Deletions cut 3 bases from V and 1 base from J, with 9 bases between. Per germline, CDR1 SGDLS and CDR2 YYNGEE. The CDR3 has 14 amino acids. Each cDNA molecule carried a unique molecular identifier. TCRdb reprocessed the 5' RACE reads via MiXCR and lists one record per CDR3 protein. The table has fewer than 120,000 distinct CDR3 sequences, over 9.5% seen once. The material was whole blood, obtained at baseline. The source is an adult who was a healthcare worker with PCR-confirmed SARS-CoV-2 infection or an uninfected control (not recorded which). The V call is TRBV9, the J call TRBJ2-3; D call uncertain. DNA of the CDR3: TGTGCCAGCAGCGCGACCCATCGCACAGATACGCAGTATTTT. Protein product: CASSATHRTDTQYF.